The following is a T cell receptor beta chain sequence with its context. The V gene's germline CDR1 is LNHDA and CDR2 SQIVND (reference sequence). CDR3 size: 15 residues. Trimming took 3 bases from V and 2 from J, leaving 10 bases between them. The PCR made use of 60 Vbeta and 13 Jbeta primers. The table came from immunoSEQ multiplex PCR; TCRdb's copy has only in-frame clones and leaves some out. The sample has some 76,000 clones, around 84% seen once. The data are from a study of cytomegalovirus exposure and HLA in healthy donors. The chain uses TRBV19 and TRBJ1-4; no firm D call. The receptor was isolated from a woman aged 50 to 60 in good health and CMV-seronegative. The sequencing sample was made of PBMCs. CDR3 amino acids: CASSIGLATNEKLFF. Here the CDR3 DNA reads TGTGCCAGTAGTATTGGGCTTGCGACTAATGAAAAACTGTTTTTT.